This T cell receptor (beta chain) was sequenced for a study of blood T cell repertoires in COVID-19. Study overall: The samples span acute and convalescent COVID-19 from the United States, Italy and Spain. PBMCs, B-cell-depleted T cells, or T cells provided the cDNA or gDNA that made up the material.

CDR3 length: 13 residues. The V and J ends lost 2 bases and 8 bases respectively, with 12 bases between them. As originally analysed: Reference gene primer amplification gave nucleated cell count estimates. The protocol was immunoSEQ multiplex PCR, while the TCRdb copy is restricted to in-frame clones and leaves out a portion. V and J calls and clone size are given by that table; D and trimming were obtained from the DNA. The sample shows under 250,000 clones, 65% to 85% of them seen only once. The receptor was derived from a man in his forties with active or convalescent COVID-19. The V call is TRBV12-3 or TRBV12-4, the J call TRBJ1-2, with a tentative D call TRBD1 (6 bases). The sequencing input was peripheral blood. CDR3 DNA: TGTGCCAGCAGTTTAAACAGGGCCGAAGGCTACACCTTC. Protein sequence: CASSLNRAEGYTF.